What follows is one T cell receptor (beta chain) and its context. Sequencing was performed with immunoSEQ multiplex PCR; in TCRdb, only in-frame clones are kept and a portion is missing. Among roughly 100,000 clones listed, almost 90% were seen once. The sample originates from a study of control samples from healthy donors and cancer patients. Germline CDR1 is SGDLS and CDR2 is YYNGEE. V lost 5 bases and J lost 8, with 15 bases in between. The CDR3 covers 13 residues. Sequencing was done on a sample of blood. The chain is built from TRBV9 and TRBJ2-3; no clear D. The TCR was taken from a man aged 25-45 years in good health. This CDR3 reads CASSDLKRLTQYF. The CDR3 DNA reads TGTGCCAGCAGTGATCTGAAGAGGCTTACGCAGTATTTT. The variable domain in full, with the rest retrieved from reference TRBV9 and TRBJ2-3, is DSGVTQTPKHLITATGQRVTLRCSPRSGDLSVYWYQQSLDQGLQFLIQYYNGEERAKGNILERFSAQQFPDLHSELNLSSLELGDSALYFCASSDLKRLTQYFGPGTRLTVL.